The rows below give T cell receptor beta chains drawn from one sample of a study of cytomegalovirus exposure and HLA in healthy donors. Some clones are missing from TCRdb's copy, which holds only in-frame ones; the method was immunoSEQ multiplex PCR. Recorded for this sample: about 74,000 clones. The sample consisted of PBMCs. These TCRs come from a female donor in good health and CMV-seropositive. The CDR3 runs from the conserved cysteine through the conserved F or W. The order of the fields is J gene, V gene, D gene, CDR3 protein, CDR3 DNA. The D gene is left open where the match is weak.

TRBJ1-2,TRBV30,TRBD1,CAWSVIRGQGGYTF,TGTGCCTGGAGTGTAATTAGGGGGCAGGGTGGCTACACCTTC
TRBJ2-5,TRBV5-4,.,CASSPGLSKETQYF,TGTGCCAGCAGTCCGGGTCTTAGTAAAGAGACCCAGTACTTC
TRBJ2-1,TRBV6-5,TRBD2,CASIGLAGGNEQFF,TGTGCCAGCATCGGACTAGCGGGAGGGAATGAGCAGTTCTTC
TRBJ2-7,TRBV6-5,.,CASSPGFLTYEQYF,TGTGCCAGCAGTCCAGGGTTTCTTACCTACGAGCAGTACTTC
TRBJ2-7,TRBV7-2,.,CASGPRVYGEQYF,TGTGCCAGCGGCCCACGGGTATATGGCGAGCAGTACTTC
TRBJ2-1,TRBV6-4,TRBD2,CASSRTSGRANEQFF,TGTGCCAGCAGCCGGACTAGCGGGAGGGCCAATGAGCAGTTCTTC
TRBJ1-1,TRBV9,.,CASNEAGTMNTEAFF,TGTGCCAGCAACGAAGCGGGGACCATGAACACTGAAGCTTTCTTT
TRBJ2-3,TRBV27,TRBD2,CASSLPGQASGKTDTQYF,TGTGCCAGCAGTTTGCCCGGTCAGGCTAGCGGGAAGACAGATACGCAGTATTTT
TRBJ2-1,TRBV6-1,.,CASSEDPIYRFF,TGTGCCAGCAGTGAAGACCCTATCTATCGGTTCTTC
TRBJ1-1,TRBV20-1,.,CSARDGIEAFF,TGCAGTGCTAGAGATGGCATTGAAGCTTTCTTT
TRBJ1-2,TRBV18,.,CASSSDDYGYTF,TGTGCCAGCTCAAGCGACGATTATGGCTACACCTTC
TRBJ1-5,TRBV27,.,CASSLFSGSNQPQHF,TGTGCCAGCAGTTTATTCTCAGGGAGCAATCAGCCCCAGCATTTT
TRBJ1-1,TRBV2,.,CASSGQQNTEAFF,TGTGCCAGCAGTGGACAGCAGAACACTGAAGCTTTCTTT
TRBJ2-4,TRBV4-2,TRBD1,CASSQDGQGQNIQYF,TGTGCCAGCAGCCAAGACGGACAGGGCCAAAACATTCAGTACTTC
TRBJ2-5,TRBV11-3,TRBD2,CASSLRSSGSVETQYF,TGTGCCAGCAGCTTAAGGTCTAGCGGGAGCGTCGAGACCCAGTACTTC
TRBJ2-2,TRBV6-1,TRBD2,CASSERGGAGGELFF,TGTGCCAGCAGTGAAAGGGGAGGGGCAGGCGGGGAGCTGTTTTTT
TRBJ2-1,TRBV18,.,CASSPGGHEQFF,TGTGCCAGCTCACCGGGGGGGCATGAACAGTTCTTC
TRBJ2-7,TRBV4-3,.,CASSQAAGGGAYEQYF,TGCGCCAGCAGCCAAGCCGCCGGAGGGGGCGCGTACGAGCAGTACTTC
TRBJ1-2,TRBV6-5,.,CASSYSETHYGYTF,TGTGCCAGCAGTTACTCCGAGACTCACTATGGCTACACCTTC
TRBJ1-4,TRBV20-1,.,CSARIVEKLFF,TGCAGTGCTAGAATCGTTGAAAAACTGTTTTTT
TRBJ1-5,TRBV18,TRBD1,CASSPDLRQGRDQPQHF,TGTGCCAGCTCACCAGACCTCAGACAGGGGAGAGATCAGCCCCAGCATTTT
TRBJ1-1,TRBV7-9,.,CASRPRGQREAFF,TGTGCCAGCAGACCCAGGGGCCAAAGGGAAGCTTTCTTT
TRBJ2-7,TRBV6-5,.,CASSKAGTYEQYF,TGTGCCAGCAGCAAGGCGGGTACCTACGAGCAGTACTTC
TRBJ1-3,TRBV5-1,TRBD1,CASSPRTGAGNTIYF,TGCGCCAGCAGCCCACGTACAGGGGCTGGAAACACCATATATTTT
TRBJ2-1,TRBV19,.,CASSRSDEQFF,TGTGCCAGTAGCCGCAGCGATGAGCAGTTCTTC
TRBJ1-6,TRBV9,.,CASSTRGPLHF,TGTGCCAGCAGCACCCGGGGGCCCCTCCACTTT